This T cell receptor beta chain was identified during a study of T-cell reconstitution after alpha-beta-depleted transplantation in children (dated by TCRdb to about 2016). Notes on the research overall: T-cell immune reconstitution after TCRalphabeta/CD19-depleted allogeneic hematopoietic cell transplantation in children was quantitatively tracked in the study by means of TCR repertoire profiling.

As for this clonotype: Its antigen remains unidentified. Base qualities are missing; no much larger clone stands one base away.

Here V drops 1 base and J drops 0 bases, and the junction holds 5 bases not matched to any gene. From the cysteine through the phenylalanine, the CDR3 covers 18 amino acids. The retained sequence is limited to the CDR3, 54 bases, with the frame set at the first base. From the germline V gene, CDR1 is SGHAT and CDR2 is FQNNGV. Libraries were built with PCR. These reads were obtained on an Illumina HiSeq 2500. Molecular barcoding was employed in the preparation of TCR libraries, with unique molecular identifiers being used to normalize TCRbeta repertoire quantification. In-frame beta chains were kept once TCRdb had trimmed the public reads at Q25 with fastp and called clones with MiXCR. Each record represents a unique CDR3 protein, reported with the most common genes and DNA among its rows. This sample is represented by a few hundred thousand distinct CDR3 sequences; approximately 10% of them were singletons. The top ten constitute roughly 2.5% of the sample.

This material consisted of PBMCs from the stem cell graft donor, taken from the stem cell graft. In this chain, TRBV11-2 is recombined with TRBJ2-3, with 12 bases aligning to TRBD1. This clonotype was obtained from a human donor who donated a stem cell graft to a child with acute lymphoblastic leukemia. The nucleotides are TGTGCCAGCAGCTTAGTGGGACAGGGGGCAGCTAGCACAGATACGCAGTATTTT. Translation gives CASSLVGQGAASTDTQYF.